The T cell receptor beta chain under discussion was sequenced for a study of CD8+ T cells in alopecia areata. At the level of the study: Patients in the study were on tofacitinib for 6 to 18 months, then off it for 6 months.

Treatment described: oral pan-JAK inhibitor, 5-10 mg twice daily. Both peripheral blood and punch biopsies of lesional scalp skin were obtained from patients who had alopecia areata. General observations from the study: On tofacitinib, scalp and blood still held many of the expanded lesional clones. One nonresponder makes the tie between baseline CD8+ expansion and response uncertain.

This clone came up a few times. What it recognizes is unknown. RNA was extracted and reverse transcribed into cDNA as the sequencing template. Clones were sequenced by immunoSEQ multiplex PCR, and TCRdb holds only the in-frame ones, with some missing. The sample records approximately 120,000 clones, approximately 57% being singletons. This specimen was CD4+ T cells sorted from blood, taken at week 4, from a patient treated with tofacitinib. The source of this sequence is a human donor with alopecia areata.

The CDR3 protein is CASSQGGESKNIQYF. The CDR3 DNA follows: TGCGCCAGCAGTCAGGGGGGGGAGTCCAAAAACATTCAGTACTTC. The rearrangement links TRBV23-1 to TRBJ2-4; 7 bases align to TRBD2. TRBV23-1 is an ORF, with its function uncertain. The CDR3 contains 15 residues. J was trimmed by 2 bases and V by 3 bases; bases with no gene match: 4.